This TCR beta chain was sequenced in a study of blood T cell repertoires in COVID-19. Study-level information: There were acute and convalescent COVID-19 samples, and they came from the United States, Italy and Spain. The cDNA or gDNA used as material had been derived from T cells, B-cell-depleted T cells, or PBMCs.

This clone came up a few times. Germline CDR1 ENHRY, CDR2 SYGVKD. The ends lost 6 bases at V and 0 bases at J; junction bases unmatched: 5. The CDR3 consists of 15 residues. In the original workflow: Reference gene primer amplification gave estimated nucleated cell counts. TCRdb's copy holds only in-frame clones and misses some; the assay was immunoSEQ multiplex PCR. That table is the source of V, J and clone size, and D and trimming were worked out from the DNA. The sample records around 42,000 clones, 90% being singletons. The sample comprised peripheral blood. This chain links TRBV10-3 with TRBJ2-1, with 7 bases fitting TRBD2. This TCR came from a man between 45 and 60 years old with active COVID-19. This CDR3 reads CAISSRGSSYNEQFF. CDR3 coding DNA: TGTGCCATCAGCTCGCGGGGGAGCTCCTACAATGAGCAGTTCTTC.